This section outlines one T cell receptor (beta chain) sequence together with its context. The antigen is undetermined. Flow cytometry had shown expanded CD8+CD57+ cells in the patients chosen for sequencing. Each patient had severe acquired aplastic anemia. Germline values: CDR1 SGHTA, CDR2 FQGNSA. This CDR3 comprises 14 residues. With 3 bases removed from V and 2 bases from J, the gap between germline ends came to 10 bases. This sample was included in a study of CD8+CD57+ T cells in acquired aplastic anemia. Across the study: Sorted CD4+ and CD8+ cell DNA averaged around 3 ug.

The TCR beta profiling, which covered VDJ combination and CDR3 sequence, was carried out using genomic DNA as the template. TCRdb recomputed calls from the reads with MiXCR, one row per CDR3 protein. The table records around 430,000 distinct CDR3 sequences, under 40% of them present only once. Study observations and caveats: Patients and controls had in common approximately 29 CD8+ CDR3 sequences.

Sequenced: sorted CD4+, CD8+, or CD8+CD57+ T cells (not recorded which) from PBMCs. The chain combines TRBV7-2 with TRBJ2-5, with D possibly matching TRBD2 (5 bases). The sequence was obtained from a human donor with aplastic anemia. This CDR3 reads CASSFDGKQETQYF. The CDR3 DNA sequence: TGTGCCAGCAGCTTTGACGGGAAGCAAGAGACCCAGTACTTC.